These 5 T cell receptor beta chains share one sample of origin, sequenced in a study of T-cell memory formation after mild COVID-19. TCRdb reprocessed the 5' RACE reads with MiXCR, giving one entry per CDR3 protein. The sample shows just over 150,000 distinct CDR3 sequences, about a third of them seen only once. Sequencing was carried out using PBMCs or a T cell subset sorted from them (not recorded which). Receptors were obtained from an adult woman who had mild COVID-19 (a few samples of this study predate the infection). Cell type and time point are not known.

This clonotype has just a few counts. This sequence joins TRBV6-5 and TRBJ2-1, with D uncertain. The CDR3 runs to 13 residues. Trimming shortened V by 0 bases and J by 6 bases, and 6 bases separated the two germline ends. The germline V gene has CDR1 MNHEY and CDR2 SVGAGI. CDR3 in DNA: TGTGCCAGCAGTTACTCGGCTATCAATGAGCAGTTCTTC. Amino acid sequence: CASSYSAINEQFF.

V is TRBV7-9 and J is TRBJ2-3; D is uncertain. This CDR3 has 14 residues. Germline V gives CDR1 SEHNR, CDR2 FQNEAQ (reference sequence). V lost 3 bases, J lost 1 base, and 8 bases lay in between. This chain's CDR3 is CASSFQERTDTQYF. CDR3 DNA: TGTGCCAGCAGCTTCCAGGAGCGCACAGATACGCAGTATTTT. The full variable domain, with the rest looked up from reference TRBV7-9 and TRBJ2-3, is DTGVSQNPRHKITKRGQNVTFRCDPISEHNRLYWYRQTLGQGPEFLTYFQNEAQLEKSRLLSDRFSAERPKGSFSTLEIQRTEQGDSAMYLCASSFQERTDTQYFGPGTRLTVL.

The rearrangement links TRBV5-1 to TRBJ2-2, with a possible D match to TRBD2 (6 bases). Trimming took 1 base from V and 2 from J, leaving 12 bases between them. Per germline, CDR1 SGHRS and CDR2 YFSETQ. The CDR3 consists of 16 residues. CDR3 protein: CASSLWRETNTGELFF. CDR3 bases: TGCGCCAGCAGCTTGTGGAGGGAGACAAACACCGGGGAGCTGTTTTTT.

This clonotype has only a few counts. As DNA, the CDR3 is TGTGCCAGCAGCTTAGTGGGACTTGGTTACGAGCAGTACTTC. It yields the protein CASSLVGLGYEQYF. The chain recombines TRBV7-6 with TRBJ2-7; weak D call: TRBD2 (6 bases). The V end lost 1 base, the J end lost 4 bases, and 11 bases lay between the germline ends. This CDR3 comprises 14 residues. Germline V gene sequence: CDR1 SGHVS, CDR2 FNYEAQ.

This chain connects TRBV6-4 to TRBJ1-1; D is ambiguous. CDR1 is MRHNA and CDR2 is SNTAGT in the germline V gene. The CDR3 has 11 residues. Trimming shortened V by 2 bases and J by 12 bases, and 10 bases separated the two germline ends. The CDR3 sequence: CASSDGVFTFF. The CDR3 region has the DNA TGTGCCAGCAGTGACGGGGTGTTTACTTTCTTT.